This TCR beta chain was retrieved from a study of CD8+ T cells in alopecia areata. As for the study in general: For the treated group, dosing was oral tofacitinib at 5 to 10 mg twice daily. Tofacitinib exposure lasted 6 to 18 months, followed by 6 months off drug.

Treatment reported: oral pan-JAK inhibitor, 5-10 mg twice daily. Whole-study findings and limits: Clonality was higher in lesional than normal scalp, especially in alopecia totalis/universalis.

Looked up from germline, CDR1 is DFQATT and CDR2 is SNEGSKA (reference sequence). CDR3 length: 9 amino acids. The V gene lost 4 bases and the J gene lost 3 bases, with 0 bases spanning the gap. In regard to this clone: Its matching antigen is unknown.

Reverse transcribed after extraction, RNA yielded cDNA as the sequencing template. Measured with immunoSEQ multiplex PCR; TCRdb has only the in-frame clones, and not every one. Among roughly 200,000 clones, about 40% were seen once, and the ten largest hold 2% to 3%. This specimen consisted of CD4+ T cells sorted from blood, obtained at roughly week 36, from a patient treated with tofacitinib. This rearrangement joins TRBV20-1 to TRBJ1-1; D gene ambiguous. This TCR was recovered from a human donor with alopecia areata. The CDR3 bases are TGCAGTGCTAACACTGAAGCTTTCTTT. This translates into CSANTEAFF.